These 30 T cell receptor beta chains share one sample of origin, sequenced in a study of cytomegalovirus exposure and HLA in healthy donors. It was with 60 Vbeta and 13 Jbeta primers that the PCR ran. Here immunoSEQ multiplex PCR was the method, and the copy in TCRdb shows in-frame clones only, minus some. The sample yields about 190,000 clones, over 65% seen once. The source material was PBMCs. The receptors were gathered from a man aged 40-55 years in good health and CMV-seropositive.

V usage is TRBV9 and J usage is TRBJ2-7; 8 bases agree with TRBD1. J lost 3 bases, V lost 4 bases, and 6 bases had no gene match. The CDR3 consists of 14 residues. Per the germline V gene, CDR1 is SGDLS and CDR2 is YYNGEE. CDR3 DNA sequence: TGTGCCAGCAGCCCCCGCGGGACAGGCTACGAGCAGTACTTC. Protein: CASSPRGTGYEQYF.

The chain links TRBV10-1 to TRBJ2-2; D possibly corresponds to TRBD2 (5 bases). Trimming stripped 0 bases from V and 1 base from J, with 15 bases between. The CDR3 contains 18 residues. CDR1 is WNHNN, CDR2 SYGVQD, per germline (reference sequence). CDR3 amino acids: CASSESIGSPRNTGELFF. The CDR3 coding sequence is TGCGCCAGCAGTGAGTCGATAGGGAGCCCTCGGAACACCGGGGAGCTGTTTTTT.

The chain combines TRBV7-6 with TRBJ2-7, with TRBD2 identical over 7 bases. The germline V gene encodes CDR1 SGHVS and CDR2 FNYEAQ. V shed 5 bases and J 6 bases; nucleotides not matched to a gene: 4. The CDR3 loop spans 12 amino acids. CDR3 in DNA: TGTGCCAGCAGCCACCCGGGAGGCGAGCAGTACTTC. As protein: CASSHPGGEQYF.

There are a few counts of this clone. The chain's CDR3 is CASSSSRTGTYEQYF. DNA of the CDR3: TGTGCCAGCAGCTCGAGTAGGACAGGGACCTACGAGCAGTACTTC. The chain links TRBV5-6 to TRBJ2-7; 8 nucleotides agree with TRBD1. With 3 bases clipped from V and 2 bases from J, the junction kept 7 bases outside the gene matches. Germline lookup yields CDR1 SGHDT and CDR2 YYEEEE. CDR3 length equals 15 residues. Full variable domain (missing parts from reference TRBV5-6 and TRBJ2-7): DAGVTQSPTHLIKTRGQQVTLRCSPKSGHDTVSWYQQALGQGPQFIFQYYEEEERQRGNFPDRFSGHQFPNYSSELNVNALLLGDSALYLCASSSSRTGTYEQYFGPGTRLTVT.

The rearrangement links TRBV19 to TRBJ2-1; 9 positions match TRBD2. The CDR3 has 20 amino acids. V was pared by 2 bases and J by 5 bases, with 19 bases of the junction left unmatched. CDR1 and CDR2 (germline): LNHDA, SQIVND (reference sequence). The CDR3 nucleotides read TGTGCCAGTAGTATACCCCTGAGGAGGGGTGGCGGGAGGGGGGACAATGAGCAGTTCTTC. Translation: CASSIPLRRGGGRGDNEQFF.

This clone was observed a single time. The V call is TRBV4-2, the J call TRBJ1-2; 9 bases fit TRBD1. Germline V gene data show CDR1 as LGHNA and CDR2 as YNFKEQ. There are 17 residues in the CDR3. The ends lost 0 bases at V and 3 bases at J; junction bases unmatched: 8. The CDR3 sequence: CASSQDGTGNMDYGYTF. The CDR3 DNA is TGTGCCAGCAGCCAAGACGGGACAGGGAATATGGACTATGGCTACACCTTC.

V and J are TRBV6-1 and TRBJ2-3, with TRBD1 identical over 8 bases. The germline gives CDR1 MNHNS, CDR2 SASEGT. There are 14 residues in the CDR3. V lost 2 bases and J lost 3; bases outside the gene matches: 1. The CDR3 region has the DNA TGTGCCAGCAGTGAAACAGGGGGGACAGATACGCAGTATTTT. This translates into CASSETGGTDTQYF.

V and J are TRBV7-9 and TRBJ2-5, with 7 bases lining up with TRBD2. The CDR3 consists of 14 residues. Germline V gene sequence: CDR1 SEHNR, CDR2 FQNEAQ (reference sequence). J lost 1 base, V lost 5 bases, and 4 bases had no gene match. CDR3 DNA sequence: TGTGCCAGCAGCGGGGACTATCCCCAAGAGACCCAGTACTTC. Encoded protein: CASSGDYPQETQYF.

The chain employs TRBV28 and TRBJ2-7; 7 nucleotides line up with TRBD2. Trimming took 6 bases from V and 0 from J; bases not matched to a gene: 2. CDR3 length: 13 residues. Germline CDR1 reads MDHEN; CDR2 reads SYDVKM. The CDR3, as DNA: TGTGCCAGCAGGGGAGGGATCTCCTACGAGCAGTACTTC. Protein product: CASRGGISYEQYF.

The chain couples TRBV6-5 to TRBJ2-3; no clear D gene. The V gene's germline CDR1 is MNHEY and CDR2 SVGAGI. The CDR3 totals 12 residues. The V end lost 6 bases, the J end lost 8 bases, and 12 bases lay between the germline ends. The CDR3 reads CASRKASGTQYF. The CDR3, as DNA: TGTGCCAGCAGGAAAGCGTCCGGTACGCAGTATTTT.

With respect to this clone: The junction does not match germline at one end; this may be a read error. The chain uses TRBV7-9 and TRBJ2-5, with D perhaps TRBD1 (6 bases). Germline V gene lookup returns CDR1 SEHNR and CDR2 FQNEAQ (reference sequence). The CDR3 length is 13 residues. CDR3 region: CSSSLPGAETQYF. The CDR3 DNA reads as TGTTCCAGCAGCTTACCAGGGGCAGAGACCCAGTACTTC.

The sample holds one count of this clone. J is TRBJ2-3 and V is TRBV5-6, with a weak D call TRBD1 (6 bases). CDR3 size: 14 residues. Trimming took 5 bases from V and 0 from J, leaving 10 bases between them. CDR1 is SGHDT, CDR2 YYEEEE, per germline. This CDR3 is CASSLGASTDTQYF. CDR3 in DNA: TGTGCCAGCAGTCTGGGGGCCAGCACAGATACGCAGTATTTT.

As concerns this clone: A junction end diverges from the germline sequence, so it may reflect a read error. Other DNA sequences in this sample translate to the same CDR3. The gene calls are TRBV7-9 and TRBJ2-7; 11 bases match TRBD2. The CDR3 contains 15 residues. CDR1 and CDR2 from the germline V gene are SEHNR and FQNEAQ (reference sequence). CDR3 protein: CSSSSLLAGAYEQYF. The CDR3 DNA reads TGTTCCAGCAGTTCCTTACTAGCGGGGGCCTACGAGCAGTACTTC.

DNA of the CDR3: TGTGCCAGCAGTGAAGCGCTTATTACTAGCGGACTCAATGAGCAGTTCTTC. This gives the protein CASSEALITSGLNEQFF. This chain joins TRBV6-1 and TRBJ2-1, with 8 nucleotides matching TRBD2. CDR3 length: 17 amino acids. V shed 0 bases, J shed 6 bases, and the junction held 10 bases outside the gene matches. Germline CDR1 is MNHNS and CDR2 is SASEGT.

The DNA for the CDR3 is TGTGCCAGCAGCTTAGCTGGCAGGAACACCGGGGAGCTGTTTTTT. It yields the protein CASSLAGRNTGELFF. V usage is TRBV7-2 and J usage is TRBJ2-2, with D unclear. CDR3 length equals 15 residues. The ends were cut back, 0 bases at V and 1 base at J, with 6 bases in the middle. Germline loops: CDR1 SGHTA, CDR2 FQGNSA. Full variable domain (remainder filled in from reference TRBV7-2 and TRBJ2-2): GAGVSQSPSNKVTEKGKDVELRCDPISGHTALYWYRQSLGQGLEFLIYFQGNSAPDKSGLPSDRFSAERTGGSVSTLTIQRTQQEDSAVYLCASSLAGRNTGELFFGEGSRLTVL.

The rearrangement uses TRBV19 and TRBJ2-5, with D tentatively TRBD2 (5 bases). V was shortened by 1 base and J by 4 bases, with 16 bases between the two germline ends. Germline V gene data show CDR1 as LNHDA and CDR2 as SQIVND (reference sequence). The CDR3 is 16 residues long. The CDR3 spells CASSIAAVGERETQYF. The CDR3, as DNA: TGTGCCAGTAGTATAGCCGCCGTGGGAGAACGAGAGACCCAGTACTTC. The full variable domain, its missing parts supplied by reference TRBV19 and TRBJ2-5, is DGGITQSPKYLFRKEGQNVTLSCEQNLNHDAMYWYRQDPGQGLRLIYYSQIVNDFQKGDIAEGYSVSREKKESFPLTVTSAQKNPTAFYLCASSIAAVGERETQYFGPGTRLLVL.

The V call is TRBV4-2, the J call TRBJ2-3; 8 nucleotides match TRBD2. There are 16 residues in the CDR3. V dropped 3 bases and J dropped 2; count of bases not matched to a gene: 7. CDR1 LGHNA and CDR2 YNFKEQ come from the germline V gene. CDR3 sequence (DNA): TGTGCCAGCAGCCAGCGGGGGGATTGGGACACAGATACGCAGTATTTT. The encoded protein is CASSQRGDWDTDTQYF.

This clone was picked up a small number of times. The V gene is TRBV5-1, the J gene TRBJ2-2; 7 bases match TRBD1. V was clipped by 4 bases and J by 1 base; unmatched bases: 4. Germline values: CDR1 SGHRS, CDR2 YFSETQ. The CDR3 covers 15 residues. The CDR3 here is CASSPGTENTGELFF. The DNA for the CDR3 is TGCGCCAGCAGCCCCGGGACAGAGAACACCGGGGAGCTGTTTTTT.

CDR3 region: CASSLDPLGAGGTGETQYF. The CDR3 DNA reads TGTGCCAGCAGCTTAGATCCCTTAGGGGCGGGAGGGACGGGAGAGACCCAGTACTTC. The chain joins TRBV7-9 to TRBJ2-5, with 9 nucleotides matching TRBD2. The CDR3 spans 19 residues. Germline assignment: CDR1 SEHNR and CDR2 FQNEAQ (reference sequence). V gave up 1 base and J gave up 4 bases; unmatched junction bases: 16.

The rearrangement uses TRBV6-6 and TRBJ2-7; TRBD2 matches at 14 bases. V lost 8 bases, J lost 4 bases, and 10 bases stayed unmatched. The CDR3 consists of 16 residues. Germline CDR1 reads MNHNY; CDR2 reads SVGAGI (reference sequence). The CDR3 DNA sequence: TGTGCCAGCTCGACCGGGACTAGCGGGAGTGGGTACGAGCAGTACTTC. The encoded protein is CASSTGTSGSGYEQYF.

The J gene is TRBJ2-1, the V gene TRBV7-9, with D tentatively TRBD2 (5 bases). Germline CDR1 is SEHNR and CDR2 is FQNEAQ (reference sequence). Trimming took off 4 bases at V and 12 bases at J, with 19 bases between the two ends. The CDR3 covers 14 residues. CDR3 DNA: TGTGCCAGCAGCTCCCTTTTAATCGGGATTAGGCAGTTCTTC. Its protein is CASSSLLIGIRQFF.

The gene calls are TRBV2 and TRBJ1-4, with 7 bases that match TRBD1. The CDR3 runs to 15 residues. V gave up 0 bases and J gave up 7 bases; unmatched junction bases: 5. Germline-derived CDR1 and CDR2 are SNHLY and FYNNEI. The CDR3 reads CASSEALQGGEKLFF. The CDR3, as DNA: TGTGCCAGCAGTGAAGCGTTGCAGGGGGGTGAAAAACTGTTTTTT.

This clone was seen once. Within the sample, other DNA sequences also encode this same CDR3. The rearrangement links TRBV5-1 to TRBJ2-2, with D possibly being TRBD2 (6 bases). V dropped 0 bases and J dropped 2 bases, with 8 bases sitting between them. CDR1 and CDR2 from the germline V gene are SGHRS and YFSETQ. The CDR3 totals 15 residues. The CDR3 here is CASSLVAGNTGELFF. CDR3 nucleotides: TGCGCCAGCAGCTTGGTGGCGGGAAACACCGGGGAGCTGTTTTTT.

Concerning this clone itself: The identical CDR3 is also encoded by other nucleotide sequences in the sample. The rearrangement joins TRBV5-1 to TRBJ2-1; 7 bases line up with TRBD2. This CDR3 has 16 residues. CDR1 SGHRS and CDR2 YFSETQ come from the germline V gene. V lost 0 bases to trimming and J lost 1 base; unmatched junction nucleotides: 4. For the CDR3, the DNA is TGCGCCAGCAGCTTGGGCGGGAGTGGGTCCTACAATGAGCAGTTCTTC. Translating gives CASSLGGSGSYNEQFF.

Concerning this clone: One end of the junction is discordant with germline, which a read error may explain. The chain uses TRBV5-6 and TRBJ2-7; 10 bases are shared with TRBD1. The CDR3 is made up of 12 amino acids. Germline V gene lookup returns CDR1 SGHDT and CDR2 YYEEEE. The CDR3 coding sequence is TGTGCCAGCAGCCGACGGACAGGGGGATTTAACTTC. It specifies CASSRRTGGFNF.

The J gene is TRBJ2-5, the V gene TRBV28, with TRBD1 matching 10 bases. The CDR3 totals 14 residues. Germline assignment: CDR1 MDHEN and CDR2 SYDVKM. Trimming removed 8 bases from V and 3 bases from J; junction bases left unmatched: 6. CDR3 region: CASWDRGGEETQYF. The DNA for the CDR3 is TGTGCCAGCTGGGACAGGGGAGGCGAAGAGACCCAGTACTTC.

This chain connects TRBV12-5 to TRBJ2-2, with TRBD1 as a possible D gene (6 bases). Germline CDR1 reads LGHNT; CDR2 reads FRNRAP. V was trimmed by 0 bases and J by 6 bases, leaving 20 bases between them. This CDR3 comprises 18 residues. In DNA, the CDR3 is TGTGCTAGTGGTTTGGTAAACCCGGGACAACATATCGCCGGGGAGCTGTTTTTT. Its translation is CASGLVNPGQHIAGELFF.

This clone was detected only a few times. The CDR3 sequence: CASDSRNYGYTF. CDR3 sequence (DNA): TGTGCCAGCGACAGCAGGAACTATGGCTACACCTTC. The rearrangement uses TRBV2 and TRBJ1-2, with D tentatively TRBD1 (5 bases). The germline gives CDR1 SNHLY, CDR2 FYNNEI. The CDR3 covers 12 residues. The V gene lost 8 bases and the J gene lost 2 bases, with 9 bases spanning the gap.

This clone has only one observation. V is TRBV28 and J is TRBJ2-4; a weak D match, TRBD1 (6 bases). The CDR3 loop spans 16 amino acids. Germline lookup yields CDR1 MDHEN and CDR2 SYDVKM. V lost 1 base to trimming and J lost 0 bases, with 10 bases between them. The CDR3 loop is CASSLSQGIAKNIQYF. The CDR3 region has the DNA TGTGCCAGCAGTTTATCGCAGGGGATAGCCAAAAACATTCAGTACTTC.

This rearrangement joins TRBV11-3 to TRBJ2-5; D perhaps matches TRBD2 (7 bases). Germline CDR1 is SGHNT and CDR2 is YENEEA. The CDR3 contains 13 residues. V was clipped by 5 bases and J by 5 bases, with 12 bases between them. The CDR3 DNA is TGTGCCAGCAGCCCCGGGGGGCGCGAGACCCAGTACTTC. Protein: CASSPGGRETQYF. Combining the CDR3 with reference TRBV11-3 and TRBJ2-5 gives the whole variable domain EAGVVQSPRYKIIEKKQPVAFWCNPISGHNTLYWYLQNLGQGPELLIRYENEEAVDDSQLPKDRFSAERLKGVDSTLKIQPAELGDSAVYLCASSPGGRETQYFGPGTRLLVL.